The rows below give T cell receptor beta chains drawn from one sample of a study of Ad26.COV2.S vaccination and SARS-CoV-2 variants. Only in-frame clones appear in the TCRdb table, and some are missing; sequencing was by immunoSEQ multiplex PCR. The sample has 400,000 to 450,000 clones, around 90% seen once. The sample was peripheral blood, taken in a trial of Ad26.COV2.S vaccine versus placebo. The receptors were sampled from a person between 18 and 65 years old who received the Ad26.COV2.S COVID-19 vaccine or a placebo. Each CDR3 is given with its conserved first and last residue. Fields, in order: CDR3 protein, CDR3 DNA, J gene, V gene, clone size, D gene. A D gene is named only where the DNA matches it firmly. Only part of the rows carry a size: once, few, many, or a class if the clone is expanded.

CASSIRDGEAFF | TGTGCCAGCAGTATTCGGGACGGAGAAGCTTTCTTT | TRBJ1-1 | TRBV2 | . | .
CASSLIVPGQGRNTEAFF | TGTGCCAGCAGTTTAATCGTCCCGGGACAGGGGAGGAACACTGAAGCTTTCTTT | TRBJ1-1 | TRBV27 | . | TRBD1
CASSISGRTNNEQFF | TGTGCCAGTAGTATAAGCGGTAGGACAAACAATGAGCAGTTCTTC | TRBJ2-1 | TRBV19 | . | .
CASSLAVYSYEQYF | TGTGCCAGCAGCTTAGCGGTCTACTCCTACGAGCAGTACTTC | TRBJ2-7 | TRBV7-9 | . | .
CASSPLQGGPGQETQYF | TGTGCCAGCAGCCCCCTCCAGGGAGGCCCTGGCCAAGAGACCCAGTACTTC | TRBJ2-5 | TRBV9 | . | .
CASSGWGTQETQYF | TGTGCCAGCAGCGGATGGGGGACCCAAGAGACCCAGTACTTC | TRBJ2-5 | TRBV9 | . | .
CASRSQGAFTGELFF | TGTGCCAGCAGATCCCAGGGGGCATTCACCGGGGAGCTGTTTTTT | TRBJ2-2 | TRBV2 | few | TRBD1
CASIERVYEQYF | TGTGCCAGCATCGAGCGGGTCTACGAGCAGTACTTC | TRBJ2-7 | TRBV6-7 | . | .
CASSPRIVRGSGNTIYF | TGTGCCAGCTCCCCTAGGATAGTACGTGGCTCTGGAAACACCATATATTTT | TRBJ1-3 | TRBV18 | once | .
CASSHRTGQEETQYF | TGTGCCAGCAGTCACAGGACGGGGCAGGAGGAGACCCAGTACTTC | TRBJ2-5 | TRBV28 | . | .
CASSSPTAAKQYF | TGTGCCAGCAGTTCCCCCACGGCGGCGAAGCAGTACTTC | TRBJ2-7 | TRBV27 | . | .
CASRGTNYNEQFF | TGTGCCAGCAGAGGGACTAACTACAATGAGCAGTTCTTC | TRBJ2-1 | TRBV11-2 | . | TRBD2
CASSLAGNTGELFF | TGTGCCAGCAGCCTAGCGGGGAACACCGGGGAGCTGTTTTTT | TRBJ2-2 | TRBV27 | . | TRBD2
CASSTPRQGNTEAFF | TGTGCCAGCAGTACACCAAGACAGGGGAACACTGAAGCTTTCTTT | TRBJ1-1 | TRBV6-2/TRBV6-3 | . | TRBD1
CASSFFGLDNEQFF | TGTGCCAGCAGCTTTTTTGGCCTTGACAATGAGCAGTTCTTC | TRBJ2-1 | TRBV7-9 | . | .
CASSLLLGNNEQFF | TGTGCCAGCAGTTTATTATTGGGGAACAATGAGCAGTTCTTC | TRBJ2-1 | TRBV28 | . | .
CASSPSGTAGDTQYF | TGTGCCAGCTCACCTTCCGGGACAGCGGGAGATACGCAGTATTTT | TRBJ2-3 | TRBV18 | . | .
CAWSLPGLAGVSEQFF | TGTGCCTGGAGTCTCCCGGGACTAGCGGGAGTATCTGAGCAGTTCTTC | TRBJ2-1 | TRBV30 | once | TRBD2
CAWSESDLGWFF | TGTGCCTGGAGCGAATCCGACCTTGGGTGGTTCTTC | TRBJ2-1 | TRBV30 | . | .
CATRDPGTDTQYF | TGTGCCACCCGGGACCCTGGCACAGATACGCAGTATTTT | TRBJ2-3 | TRBV10-3 | . | .
CASSIRTSGMLPGTQYF | TGTGCCAGCAGCATCCGGACTAGCGGGATGCTCCCCGGTACGCAGTATTTT | TRBJ2-3 | TRBV7-2 | . | TRBD2
CASSLLRNEQFF | TGCGCCAGCAGCTTGCTACGGAATGAGCAGTTCTTC | TRBJ2-1 | TRBV5-1 | . | .
CASIETGLSYEQYF | TGTGCCAGCATCGAGACAGGGCTCTCCTACGAGCAGTACTTC | TRBJ2-7 | TRBV2 | . | TRBD1
CSASTPKAGADTQYF | TGCAGTGCTAGTACTCCAAAAGCGGGAGCTGATACGCAGTATTTT | TRBJ2-3 | TRBV20-1 | . | TRBD2
CASTEAGQPEAFF | TGTGCCAGCACCGAGGCGGGGCAACCTGAAGCTTTCTTT | TRBJ1-1 | TRBV5-6 | . | .
CASSLGTSGSDEQFF | TGTGCCAGCAGCTTGGGGACTAGCGGGAGTGATGAGCAGTTCTTC | TRBJ2-1 | TRBV7-9 | . | TRBD2
CASSRGTGYEQYF | TGCGCCAGCAGCCGGGGGACAGGGTACGAGCAGTACTTC | TRBJ2-7 | TRBV4-1 | . | TRBD1